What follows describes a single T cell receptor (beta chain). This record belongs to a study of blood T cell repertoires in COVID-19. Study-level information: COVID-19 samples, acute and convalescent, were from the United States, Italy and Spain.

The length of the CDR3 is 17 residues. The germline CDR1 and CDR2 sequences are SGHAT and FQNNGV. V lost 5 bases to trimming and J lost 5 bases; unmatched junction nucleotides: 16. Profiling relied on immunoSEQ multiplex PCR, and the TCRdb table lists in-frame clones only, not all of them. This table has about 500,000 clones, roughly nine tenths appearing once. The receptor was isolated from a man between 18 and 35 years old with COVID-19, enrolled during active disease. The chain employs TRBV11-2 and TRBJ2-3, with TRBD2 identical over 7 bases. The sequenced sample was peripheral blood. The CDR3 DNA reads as TGTGCCAGCAGCCCACTCAGGGTCGCGGGAGAGGTAGATACGCAGTATTTT. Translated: CASSPLRVAGEVDTQYF. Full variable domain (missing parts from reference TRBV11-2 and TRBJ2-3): EAGVAQSPRYKIIEKRQSVAFWCNPISGHATLYWYQQILGQGPKLLIQFQNNGVVDDSQLPKDRFSAERLKGVDSTLKIQPAKLEDSAVYLCASSPLRVAGEVDTQYFGPGTRLTVL.